This TCR beta chain is drawn from a study of cytotoxic CD8 clonotypes in ibrutinib-treated CLL. On the study more broadly: The subjects consisted of about a dozen relapsed/refractory and around 15 treatment-naive individuals, with roughly 17 IGHV unmutated.

Repertoires were generated with immunoSEQ multiplex PCR, while TCRdb's copy carries only in-frame clones and drops some. The profile covers some 300,000 clones, with around four fifths appearing a single time and more than 6% taken by the ten largest. For this clone: Its antigen is undetermined.

The study's findings and limits: Clonality went up at ibrutinib response and then declined back toward baseline at progression.

The TCR originated in a human donor with chronic lymphocytic leukemia. Sample: PBMCs, taken before ibrutinib treatment.

The CDR3 sequence is CASSITGFTGNTIYF. The CDR3, as DNA: TGTGCCAGCTCCATCACAGGGTTTACTGGAAACACCATATATTTT. The rearrangement uses TRBV2 and TRBJ1-3; a weak D match, TRBD1 (6 bases). The CDR3 is made up of 15 amino acids. Germline V gives CDR1 SNHLY, CDR2 FYNNEI. V dropped 8 bases and J dropped 2 bases, with 16 bases sitting between them.